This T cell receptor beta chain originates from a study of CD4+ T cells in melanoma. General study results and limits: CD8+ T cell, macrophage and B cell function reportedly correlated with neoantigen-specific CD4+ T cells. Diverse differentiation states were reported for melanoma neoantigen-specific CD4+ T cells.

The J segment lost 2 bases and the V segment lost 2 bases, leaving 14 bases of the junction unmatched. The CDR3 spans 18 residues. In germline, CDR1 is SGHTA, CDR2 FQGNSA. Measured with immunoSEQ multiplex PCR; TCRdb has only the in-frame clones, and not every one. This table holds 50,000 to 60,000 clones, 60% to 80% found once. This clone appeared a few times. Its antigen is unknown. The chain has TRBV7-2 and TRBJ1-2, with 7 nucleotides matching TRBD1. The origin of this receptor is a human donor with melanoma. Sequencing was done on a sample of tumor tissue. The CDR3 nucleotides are TGTGCCAGCAGCTTAACCCGAACCCCGACAGGGCGGAACTATGGCTACACCTTC. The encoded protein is CASSLTRTPTGRNYGYTF.